The source of this T cell receptor beta chain is a study of blood T cells in healthy people across ages (dated by TCRdb to the mid-2010s). Background for the entire study: In model experiments, template switching captured about one uniquely barcoded TCR beta cDNA molecule for every two T cells. Using deep sequencing normalized with unique cDNA molecular identifiers, the study measured how TCR beta repertoire diversity changes with age. Four age groups were formed from the donors: young (average roughly 16 years), middle-aged (approximately 40), aged (about 68) and long-lived (around 80). Donors of different ages were randomly distributed across sequencing lanes to avoid experimental bias. The study analyzed two additional independent replicas of 1 million unique cDNA reads from the same blood draw for two donors, one aged 18 to 30 and one aged 80 or older. The full study reports these points: Because profiling used bulk unsorted PBMCs, naive and antigen-experienced compartments could not be compared conclusively. The long-lived group showed more naive CD4+ T cells, fewer expanded clones and increased TCR diversity than the aged group, suggesting age selection. The CMV infection status of donors was not known, potentially confounding age-related changes in expanded clonotypes. Total diversity estimates from one million sequenced T cells were considered lower bounds and underestimates. Observed TCR beta diversity per million T cells fell roughly linearly with age, and a significant reduction was already apparent by age roughly 41. Observed TCR beta diversity correlated strongly with the percentage of naive T cells measured by flow cytometry.

Systemically healthy Caucasian individuals from Russia, some 38 in total and aged about 6 to 95 years, were included as donors. Each donor gave about 9.2 milliliters of peripheral blood, drawn into EDTA-treated Vacutainer tubes. PBMCs were isolated by Ficoll-Paque density-gradient centrifugation, with at least 7 million obtained per sample. Total RNA, at least 6 micrograms per sample, was extracted from PBMCs with Trizol reagent. Naive CD45RAhigh/CD27high T cell percentages were measured by flow cytometry on a PBMC aliquot from every donor. Details on this clonotype: Its specific antigen is unknown. No qualities accompany the bases; no much larger clone lies one base away.

The germline V gene gives CDR1 as MNHNS and CDR2 as SASEGT. The CDR3 runs 15 amino acids, cysteine and phenylalanine included. The CDR3 DNA has 45 bases and is translated from base 1. V is pruned by 7 bases and J by 2 bases, leaving 7 bases of the junction without a gene match. Library construction relied on 5' RACE. Data came from an Illumina HiSeq 2500. A second PCR of about 7 to 12 cycles was run with a J-beta primer mix and a sample-barcoded 5' primer. Each TCR beta cDNA molecule received a unique molecular identifier from a template-switch 5' adaptor carrying 12 random nucleotides. Each sample yielded at least 2.5 million CDR3-containing paired-end reads. The Mint cDNA synthesis kit, primed by a TRBC-specific oligonucleotide, was used to synthesize first-strand cDNA from all RNA. Following uracil-DNA glycosylase treatment, all cDNA underwent a first 18-cycle PCR with the universal primers M1SS and BC2_uni_R. In the paper's pipeline: For normalization, 1 million high-quality reads were randomly selected from each sample, with every read carrying a distinct molecular identifier. Instead of being binned into consensus sequences, reads that shared molecular identifiers were thrown out. MiTCR, set to a Q25 quality threshold and the strictest error-elimination algorithm, was used for CDR3 identification, clonotype clustering and error correction. Lower-bound total TCR beta diversity was estimated with a nonparametric unseen species model using Euler transformation. The raw public reads went through TCRdb reprocessing: fastp at Q25, MiXCR clone calling, in-frame beta chains kept. Each entry merges the rows of one CDR3 protein and shows their most common DNA and genes. It is TCRdb's table, rather than the study itself, that gives the V and J calls and clone size. The sample records about 640,000 distinct CDR3 sequences, about 53% of which are singletons. The top ten clonotypes cover 30% to 40% of the sample.

The chain was built from TRBV6-1 and TRBJ1-4; 7 central bases correspond to TRBD1. The TCR comes from a man aged 55-75 years in good health. The sample comprised blood. The DNA sequence is as follows: TGTGCCAGCAATAAAGGGGACAGCACTAATGAAAAACTGTTTTTT. It translates as CASNKGDSTNEKLFF.